This T cell receptor beta chain was obtained from a study of T cells in Graves' hyperthyroidism and ophthalmopathy. Study-wide context: Pretreatment peripheral blood was obtained at initial diagnosis. Study outcomes and limitations: The model made its ophthalmopathy prediction, and onset followed a median approximately six months later. A model of 13 V-J pairs discriminated ophthalmopathy from stable hyperthyroidism.

A word on this clonotype: Its antigen is undetermined.

There are 13 residues in the CDR3. Germline CDR1 reads LGHNT; CDR2 reads FRNRAP. V dropped 0 bases and J dropped 10 bases, with 12 bases sitting between them. Amplified TCR beta CDR3 regions came from RNA transcripts. First-round RT-PCR of the TCR CDR3 relied on the HTBI primer set. Each CDR3 protein gets one entry after TCRdb re-called the multiplex PCR reads with MiXCR. The table lists about 690,000 distinct CDR3 sequences, 15% to 20% of them singletons, with roughly a sixth in the top ten. The V call is TRBV12-5, the J call TRBJ1-2, with TRBD1 as a possible D gene (6 bases). The sequenced sample was blood. This clonotype was obtained from a man aged 50-59 years with Graves' hyperthyroidism. The CDR3 protein is CASGLVGGQIYTF. CDR3 bases: TGTGCTAGTGGTTTGGTCGGGGGGCAAATCTACACCTTC.